The 6 T cell receptor beta chains below all came from one sample that was sequenced in a study of cytomegalovirus exposure and HLA in healthy donors. In the PCR, 60 Vbeta and 13 Jbeta primers were used. The table came from immunoSEQ multiplex PCR; TCRdb's copy has only in-frame clones and leaves some out. The profile shows about 160,000 clones, roughly 80% of them singletons. Sequences were obtained from PBMCs. The origin of the receptors is a man aged 45-60 years in good health and CMV-seropositive.

Turning to this clone: Sequence at one end of the junction differs from germline and may be a read error. This chain uses TRBV7-7 with TRBJ2-1, with D maybe TRBD1 (6 bases). The CDR3 totals 13 residues. CDR1 and CDR2 from the germline V gene are SSHAT and FNYEAQ (reference sequence). The CDR3 bases are TGTGCTAGCAGCCTGCCAGGGGAAGGTGAGCAGTTCTTC. Amino acids: CASSLPGEGEQFF.

The rearrangement joins TRBV11-2 to TRBJ1-2, with D unclear. Germline V gene sequence: CDR1 SGHAT, CDR2 FQNNGV. CDR3 size: 14 residues. Trimming removed 4 bases from V and 6 bases from J, with 15 bases in between. CDR3 protein: CASSSRREIDGYTF. CDR3 coding DNA: TGTGCCAGCAGCTCCCGACGGGAGATTGATGGCTACACCTTC.

The chain recombines TRBV18 with TRBJ1-1; TRBD1 might be the D (5 bases). The CDR3 loop spans 15 amino acids. Trimming removed 2 bases from V and 2 bases from J, with 12 bases in between. CDR1 and CDR2 (germline): KGHSH, LQKENI. The chain's CDR3 is CASSPRRDSNTEAFF. Here the CDR3 DNA reads TGTGCCAGCTCACCAAGAAGGGACTCTAACACTGAAGCTTTCTTT.

This chain links TRBV7-7 with TRBJ2-5; D possibly corresponds to TRBD1 (7 bases). CDR3 length equals 13 residues. The germline gives CDR1 SSHAT, CDR2 FNYEAQ (reference sequence). V lost 3 bases and J 6 bases, leaving 11 bases between the germline ends. CDR3 residues: CASSFQGGQTQYF. Here the CDR3 DNA reads TGTGCCAGCAGCTTTCAGGGGGGACAGACCCAGTACTTC.

The chain carries TRBV2 and TRBJ2-5; weak D call: TRBD2 (5 bases). The tail of the sequence fits TRBJ2-7 better, so the J call may be wrong. Germline V gene sequence: CDR1 SNHLY, CDR2 FYNNEI. The CDR3 is 14 amino acids. CDR3 in DNA: TGTGCCAGCGGGCGGGTCTCAAGCTCCTACGAGCAGTACTTC. Amino acid sequence: CASGRVSSSYEQYF.

The V and J genes are TRBV11-2 and TRBJ1-4; 10 nucleotides match TRBD1. Germline V gives CDR1 SGHAT, CDR2 FQNNGV. There are 16 residues in the CDR3. J lost 11 bases, V lost 4 bases, and 13 bases had no gene match. The chain's CDR3 is CASSSRGSDRGRKLFF. In DNA form, the CDR3 reads TGTGCCAGCAGCTCCCGAGGCTCGGACAGGGGGAGGAAACTGTTTTTT.